What follows describes a single TCR beta chain. Its antigen is unidentified. This entry belongs to a study of blood T cells in healthy people across ages. As for the study in general: Researchers report that template switching captured about one barcoded beta molecule per two T cells.

It was with a sample-barcoded 5' primer and a J-beta primer mix that a second PCR of roughly 6 to 12 cycles was run. A template-switch adaptor containing 12 random nucleotides labeled each cDNA molecule. Every sample gave at least 2.5 million paired-end reads containing CDR3. TCRdb re-called the 5' RACE reads through MiXCR, storing one row per CDR3 protein. The sample lists 1.5 million to 2 million distinct CDR3 sequences, 28% occurring once. V lost 7 bases, J lost 5 bases, and 12 bases lay in between. Looked up from germline, CDR1 is SNHLY and CDR2 is FYNNEI. The length of the CDR3 is 13 residues. Overall study findings and caveats: Higher diversity and more naive CD4+ cells were features of long-lived donors, compared to aged donors.

Sequencing used blood. The TCR originated in a woman in her twenties or thirties in good health. The chain employs TRBV2 and TRBJ2-4, with TRBD2 as a possible D gene (6 bases). CDR3 residues: CASTGRGENIQYF. The CDR3 DNA sequence: TGTGCCAGCACCGGGAGAGGGGAAAACATTCAGTACTTC. Drawing the rest from reference TRBV2 and TRBJ2-4, the complete variable domain is EPEVTQTPSHQVTQMGQEVILRCVPISNHLYFYWYRQILGQKVEFLVSFYNNEISEKSEIFDDQFSVERPDGSNFTLKIRSTKLEDSAMYFCASTGRGENIQYFGAGTRLSVL.